Presented here are 24 T cell receptor beta chains from one specimen sequenced in a study of T-cell memory formation after mild COVID-19. TCRdb re-called the 5' RACE reads through MiXCR, storing one row per CDR3 protein. The sample includes approximately 400,000 distinct CDR3 sequences, 24% of them seen just once. The sequencing sample was made of PBMCs or a T cell subset sorted from them (not recorded which). Receptors originate from an adult woman who had mild COVID-19 (a few samples of this study predate the infection). Cell type and time point are not known.

This clonotype came up a few times. V gene TRBV7-3 combines with J gene TRBJ2-5; a possible D gene is TRBD1 (7 bases). Trimming took off 1 base at V and 4 bases at J, with 16 bases between the two ends. The CDR3 spans 16 residues. From germline, CDR1 is SGHTA and CDR2 FQGTGA. The CDR3 nucleotides read TGTGCCAGCAGCTTAATAGGGGGCAGGGGAGGAGAGACCCAGTACTTC. Protein sequence: CASSLIGGRGGETQYF.

This chain uses TRBV29-1 with TRBJ1-2; 7 positions agree with TRBD1. V lost 0 bases to trimming and J lost 8 bases; unmatched junction nucleotides: 3. This CDR3 has 12 amino acids. The V gene's germline CDR1 is SQVTM and CDR2 ANQGSEA. For the CDR3, the DNA is TGCAGCGTTGAAGATCAGGACAGGGGCTACACCTTC. It translates to CSVEDQDRGYTF.

The rearrangement links TRBV19 to TRBJ1-1; D is undetermined. CDR1 LNHDA and CDR2 SQIVND come from the germline V gene (reference sequence). V lost 3 bases, J lost 1 base, and 12 bases lay in between. The CDR3 is made up of 15 amino acids. The CDR3 sequence: CASSISQVRNTEAFF. The CDR3 nucleotides read TGTGCCAGTAGTATCTCTCAGGTCAGGAACACTGAAGCTTTCTTT.

This clonotype was observed a handful of times. The rearrangement joins TRBV7-9 to TRBJ1-2; D remains ambiguous. The CDR3 has 14 residues. Trimming shortened V by 0 bases and J by 2 bases, and 7 bases separated the two germline ends. Germline V CDR1 and CDR2: SEHNR, FQNEAQ (reference sequence). Written as DNA, the CDR3 is TGTGCCAGCAGCTTAGCCGAGGTCAACTATGGCTACACCTTC. This codes for CASSLAEVNYGYTF.

The chain joins TRBV15 to TRBJ2-5; 9 nucleotides match TRBD2. J gave up 2 bases and V 1 base, and 5 bases lay outside the gene matches. Germline loops: CDR1 LNHNV, CDR2 YYDKDF (reference sequence). The CDR3 is 16 residues long. This CDR3 reads CATSRGLADLQETQYF. For the CDR3, the DNA is TGTGCCACCAGCAGAGGACTAGCGGACTTACAAGAGACCCAGTACTTC.

The J gene is TRBJ2-7, the V gene TRBV12-3 or TRBV12-4, with a tentative D call TRBD2 (6 bases). The V end lost 6 bases, the J end lost 3 bases, and 12 bases lay between the germline ends. This CDR3 has 13 residues. The CDR3 here is CASRTSSLYEQYF. DNA for the CDR3: TGTGCCAGCAGAACTAGCTCCCTCTACGAGCAGTACTTC.

This clonotype was picked up a small number of times. This chain joins TRBV7-9 and TRBJ2-7; D might be TRBD1 or TRBD2, each matching 5 bases. Germline CDR1 and CDR2: SEHNR and FQNEAQ (reference sequence). V lost 7 bases, J lost 2 bases, and 15 bases lay in between. The CDR3 sequence is 14 residues long. The chain's CDR3 is CASNAGTDPYEQYF. CDR3 nucleotides: TGTGCCAGCAACGCCGGGACGGACCCCTACGAGCAGTACTTC. The variable domain in full, completed from reference TRBV7-9 and TRBJ2-7, reads DTGVSQNPRHKITKRGQNVTFRCDPISEHNRLYWYRQTLGQGPEFLTYFQNEAQLEKSRLLSDRFSAERPKGSFSTLEIQRTEQGDSAMYLCASNAGTDPYEQYFGPGTRLTVT.

A few counts support this clonotype. The chain uses TRBV5-1 and TRBJ2-1; no definite D call. Trimming removed 0 bases at V and 9 bases at J, with 13 bases between. The CDR3 contains 14 residues. The germline CDR1 and CDR2 sequences are SGHRS and YFSETQ. The CDR3 loop reads CASSLALLPAEQFF. DNA for the CDR3: TGCGCCAGCAGCTTGGCTCTACTACCGGCTGAGCAGTTCTTC.

This clonotype showed up just a few times. This sequence joins TRBV6-4 and TRBJ2-3; 7 bases are a match to TRBD2. J lost 0 bases, V lost 3 bases, and 3 bases had no gene match. This CDR3 is 15 amino acids long. Germline values: CDR1 MRHNA, CDR2 SNTAGT. The CDR3 sequence is CASSEDSGSTDTQYF. The CDR3 coding sequence is TGTGCCAGCAGTGAGGATAGCGGGAGCACAGATACGCAGTATTTT.

The chain combines TRBV11-2 with TRBJ2-1; no clear D gene. The CDR3 runs 11 residues. CDR1 is SGHAT and CDR2 is FQNNGV in the germline V gene. Trimming took off 5 bases at V and 10 bases at J, with 9 bases between the two ends. CDR3 DNA: TGTGCCAGCAGCCGCATTGGGGAGCAGTTCTTC. The encoded protein is CASSRIGEQFF.

This chain links TRBV24-1 with TRBJ2-1, with D perhaps matching TRBD1 (5 bases). This CDR3 spans 14 amino acids. Per the germline V gene, CDR1 is KGHDR and CDR2 is SFDVKD. The V and J ends lost 3 bases and 8 bases respectively, with 13 bases between them. CDR3 in DNA: TGTGCCACCAGTGATCCCCCCAGGGCCGATGAGCAGTTCTTC. It is translated as CATSDPPRADEQFF.

The table lists this clonotype with a few counts. The genes are TRBV5-6 and TRBJ2-5; 8 bases match TRBD2. V lost 4 bases and J lost 4; bases outside the gene matches: 9. From germline, CDR1 is SGHDT and CDR2 YYEEEE. The CDR3 is 15 residues long. The CDR3: CASSPWRGAGETQYF. The CDR3 bases are TGTGCCAGCAGCCCGTGGCGGGGGGCAGGAGAGACCCAGTACTTC.

This clonotype was recorded once. V and J are TRBV19 and TRBJ2-1, with a weak D call TRBD1 (6 bases). The germline V gene encodes CDR1 LNHDA and CDR2 SQIVND (reference sequence). Between the trimmed V and J ends, which lost 9 bases and 6 bases, there was a span of 15 bases. The CDR3 sequence is 13 residues long. CDR3 nucleotide sequence: TGTGCCAGCTCCGGTGTAGGGGGCAATGAGCAGTTCTTC. Protein sequence: CASSGVGGNEQFF.

The count of this clonotype is one. V is TRBV20-1 and J is TRBJ1-1; no clear D. The CDR3 contains 10 residues. Between the trimmed V and J ends, which lost 5 bases and 3 bases, there was a span of 4 bases. In germline, CDR1 is DFQATT, CDR2 SNEGSKA (reference sequence). This chain's CDR3 is CSAGDTEAFF. The CDR3 bases are TGCAGTGCTGGTGACACTGAAGCTTTCTTT.

The rearrangement uses TRBV4-2 and TRBJ2-3; 9 bases are a match to TRBD2. CDR1 and CDR2 (germline): LGHNA, YNFKEQ. V shed 4 bases and J 4 bases; nucleotides not matched to a gene: 6. This CDR3 comprises 15 residues. The CDR3, as DNA: TGTGCCAGCAGCCCCGGGACTAGCATGGCAGATACGCAGTATTTT. As protein: CASSPGTSMADTQYF.

This clonotype came up a few times. This chain connects TRBV12-3 or TRBV12-4 to TRBJ2-5; D might be TRBD1 or TRBD2, each matching 5 bases. The V end was cut by 6 bases, the J end by 7 bases, with 21 bases between. CDR3 length: 15 amino acids. The CDR3 DNA sequence: TGTGCCAGCAGCCCCCGGGACCCCAAAAGAGGGACCCAGTACTTC. Encoded protein: CASSPRDPKRGTQYF.

This clonotype came up a few times. The rearrangement uses TRBV20-1 and TRBJ2-7; a weak D match, TRBD1 (6 bases). The CDR3 extends over 14 amino acids. The germline V gene encodes CDR1 DFQATT and CDR2 SNEGSKA (reference sequence). V lost 6 bases to trimming and J lost 0 bases, with 15 bases between them. The CDR3 protein is CSAHSDSSSYEQYF. CDR3 nucleotides: TGCAGTGCCCATTCGGACAGCAGCTCCTACGAGCAGTACTTC.

The V gene is TRBV19, the J gene TRBJ1-3; D is undetermined. This CDR3 is 15 amino acids long. Germline-derived CDR1 and CDR2 are LNHDA and SQIVND (reference sequence). Between the trimmed V and J ends, which lost 4 bases and 1 base, there was a span of 11 bases. This CDR3 is CASSKGMASGNTIYF. The CDR3 DNA reads as TGTGCCAGTAGTAAGGGAATGGCTTCTGGAAACACCATATATTTT.

The rearrangement links TRBV30 to TRBJ1-3; D remains ambiguous. The germline V gene has CDR1 GTSNPN and CDR2 SVGIG (reference sequence). The V and J ends lost 5 bases and 2 bases respectively, with 13 bases between them. The CDR3 covers 14 residues. The CDR3 region has the DNA TGTGCCTGGGACCGCTTCACGACTGGAAACACCATATATTTT. This sequence encodes CAWDRFTTGNTIYF.

V gene TRBV5-1 combines with J gene TRBJ1-1; 7 nucleotides line up with TRBD1. The trim removed 4 bases at V and 5 bases at J, leaving 11 bases unmatched. This CDR3 has 15 residues. In germline, CDR1 is SGHRS, CDR2 YFSETQ. The CDR3 sequence: CASSGDDRVRTEAFF. The CDR3 nucleotides are TGCGCCAGCAGCGGCGACGACAGGGTTCGGACTGAAGCTTTCTTT.

The chain has TRBV7-6 and TRBJ2-3; TRBD1 matches at 9 bases. Trimming removed 4 bases from V and 3 bases from J; junction bases left unmatched: 8. Germline-derived CDR1 and CDR2 are SGHVS and FNYEAQ. The CDR3 runs 16 residues. The CDR3, as DNA: TGTGCCAGCAGCTGGGGACAGGGAAAGGGTACAGATACGCAGTATTTT. Residues: CASSWGQGKGTDTQYF. The entire variable domain, with the rest obtained from reference TRBV7-6 and TRBJ2-3, is as follows: GAGVSQSPRYKVTKRGQDVALRCDPISGHVSLYWYRQALGQGPEFLTYFNYEAQQDKSGLPNDRFSAERPEGSISTLTIQRTEQRDSAMYRCASSWGQGKGTDTQYFGPGTRLTVL.

This clonotype appeared once. The chain couples TRBV12-3 or TRBV12-4 to TRBJ1-1; D is ambiguous. The CDR3 is 14 amino acids. Trimming pared 6 bases from V and 4 bases from J, leaving 15 bases between. CDR3 coding DNA: TGTGCCAGCAGCCCACCTCGGGCCCTCACTGAAGCTTTCTTT. Its translation is CASSPPRALTEAFF.

This clonotype was found a few times. The rearrangement links TRBV24-1 to TRBJ1-2; TRBD1 agrees at 7 bases. Looked up from germline, CDR1 is KGHDR and CDR2 is SFDVKD. V shed 4 bases, J shed 0 bases, and the junction held 4 bases outside the gene matches. This CDR3 is built from 15 residues. The CDR3 DNA is TGTGCCACCAGTGACCGGGACAGCCCTAACTATGGCTACACCTTC. This translates into CATSDRDSPNYGYTF.

This clonotype was recorded a few times. The chain employs TRBV6-2 or TRBV6-3 and TRBJ2-1, with D maybe TRBD1 (6 bases). V was pared by 5 bases and J by 6 bases, with 14 bases between. This CDR3 is built from 14 residues. Germline CDR1 is MNHEY and CDR2 is SVGEGT. CDR3 DNA: TGTGCCAGCAGTGTAAGGGACACCGTCAATGAGCAGTTCTTC. Protein: CASSVRDTVNEQFF.